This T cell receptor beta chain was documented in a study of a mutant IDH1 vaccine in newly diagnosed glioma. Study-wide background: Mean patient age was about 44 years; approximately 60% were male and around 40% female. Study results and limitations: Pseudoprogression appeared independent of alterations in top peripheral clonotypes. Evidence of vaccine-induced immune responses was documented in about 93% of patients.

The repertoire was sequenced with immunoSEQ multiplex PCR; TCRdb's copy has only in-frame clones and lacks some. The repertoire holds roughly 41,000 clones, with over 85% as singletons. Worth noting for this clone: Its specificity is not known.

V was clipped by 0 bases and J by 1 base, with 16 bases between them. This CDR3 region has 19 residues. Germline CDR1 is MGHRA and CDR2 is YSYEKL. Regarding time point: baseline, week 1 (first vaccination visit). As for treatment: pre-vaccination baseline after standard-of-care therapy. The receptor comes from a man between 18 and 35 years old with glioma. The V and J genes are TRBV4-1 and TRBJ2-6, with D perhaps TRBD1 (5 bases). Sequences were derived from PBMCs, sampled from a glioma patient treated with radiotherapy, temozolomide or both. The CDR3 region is CASSQDPDTSGSGANVLTF. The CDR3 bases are TGCGCCAGCAGCCAAGACCCGGACACCTCTGGTTCTGGGGCCAACGTCCTGACTTTC.